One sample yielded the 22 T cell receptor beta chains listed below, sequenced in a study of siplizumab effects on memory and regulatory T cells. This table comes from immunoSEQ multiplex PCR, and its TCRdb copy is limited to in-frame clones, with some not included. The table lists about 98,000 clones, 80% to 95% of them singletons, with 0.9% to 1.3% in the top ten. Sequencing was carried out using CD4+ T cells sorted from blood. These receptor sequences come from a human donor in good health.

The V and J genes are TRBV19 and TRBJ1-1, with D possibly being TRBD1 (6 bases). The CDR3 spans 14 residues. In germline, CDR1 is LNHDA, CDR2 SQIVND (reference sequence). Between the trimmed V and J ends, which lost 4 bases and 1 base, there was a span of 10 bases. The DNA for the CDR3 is TGTGCCAGTAGTACGAACAGGGAGAACACTGAAGCTTTCTTT. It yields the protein CASSTNRENTEAFF.

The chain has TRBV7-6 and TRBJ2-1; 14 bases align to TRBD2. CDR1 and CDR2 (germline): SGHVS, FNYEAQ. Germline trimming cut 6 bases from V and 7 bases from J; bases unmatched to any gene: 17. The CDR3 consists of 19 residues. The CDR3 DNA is TGTGCCAGCAGTCGCAGGACTAGCGGGAGGATTGGGGTGTCTAATGAGCAGTTCTTC. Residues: CASSRRTSGRIGVSNEQFF.

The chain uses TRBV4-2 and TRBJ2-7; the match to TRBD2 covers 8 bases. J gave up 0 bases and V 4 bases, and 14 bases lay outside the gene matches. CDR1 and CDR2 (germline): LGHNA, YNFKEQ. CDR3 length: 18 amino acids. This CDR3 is CASSRTLRASGYSYEQYF. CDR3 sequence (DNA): TGTGCCAGCAGCCGAACACTCCGGGCTAGCGGGTACTCCTACGAGCAGTACTTC.

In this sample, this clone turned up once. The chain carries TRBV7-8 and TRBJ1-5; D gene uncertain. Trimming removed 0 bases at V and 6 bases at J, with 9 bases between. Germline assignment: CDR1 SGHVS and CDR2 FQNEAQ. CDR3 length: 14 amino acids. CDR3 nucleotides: TGTGCCAGCAGCTTAGCGGCAGCCGGTCAGCCCCAGCATTTT. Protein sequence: CASSLAAAGQPQHF.

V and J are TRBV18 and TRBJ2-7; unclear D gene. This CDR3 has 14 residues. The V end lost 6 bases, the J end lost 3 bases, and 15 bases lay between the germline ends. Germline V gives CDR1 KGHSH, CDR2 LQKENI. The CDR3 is CASSPKGSLYEQYF. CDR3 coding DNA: TGTGCCAGCTCCCCTAAGGGCTCCCTCTACGAGCAGTACTTC.

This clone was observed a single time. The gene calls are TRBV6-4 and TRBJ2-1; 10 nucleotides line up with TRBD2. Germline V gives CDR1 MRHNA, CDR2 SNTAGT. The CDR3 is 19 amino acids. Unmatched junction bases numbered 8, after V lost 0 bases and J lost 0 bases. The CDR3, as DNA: TGTGCCAGCAGTGACTCTAAACTAGCGGGGTTCAGCTCCTACAATGAGCAGTTCTTC. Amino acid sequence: CASSDSKLAGFSSYNEQFF.

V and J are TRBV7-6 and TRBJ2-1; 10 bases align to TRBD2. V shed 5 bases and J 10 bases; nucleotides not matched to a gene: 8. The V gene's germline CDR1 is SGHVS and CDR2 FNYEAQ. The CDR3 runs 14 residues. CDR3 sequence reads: CASSRASGSEEQFF. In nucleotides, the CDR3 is TGTGCCAGCAGCCGGGCTAGCGGGAGTGAGGAGCAGTTCTTC. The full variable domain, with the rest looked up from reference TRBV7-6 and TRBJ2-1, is GAGVSQSPRYKVTKRGQDVALRCDPISGHVSLYWYRQALGQGPEFLTYFNYEAQQDKSGLPNDRFSAERPEGSISTLTIQRTEQRDSAMYRCASSRASGSEEQFFGPGTRLTVL.

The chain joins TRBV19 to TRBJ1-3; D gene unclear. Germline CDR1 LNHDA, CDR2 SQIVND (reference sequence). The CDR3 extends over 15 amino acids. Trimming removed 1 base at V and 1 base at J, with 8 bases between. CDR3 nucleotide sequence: TGTGCCAGTAGTATAGGCTACGGATCTGGAAACACCATATATTTT. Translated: CASSIGYGSGNTIYF.

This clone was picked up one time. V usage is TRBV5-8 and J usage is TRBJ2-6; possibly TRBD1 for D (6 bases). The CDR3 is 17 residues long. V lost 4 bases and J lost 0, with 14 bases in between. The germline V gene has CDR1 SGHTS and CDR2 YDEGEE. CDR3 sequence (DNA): TGTGCCAGCAGCAAGCGTACAGGGTTCTCTGGGGCCAACGTCCTGACTTTC. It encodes CASSKRTGFSGANVLTF.

CDR3 DNA sequence: TGTGCCAGCTCATTACGGGAGCCGAAAAACTATGGCTACACCTTC. Translating gives CASSLREPKNYGYTF. The genes are TRBV18 and TRBJ1-2; D uncertain. Trimming removed 5 bases at V and 2 bases at J, with 15 bases between. The CDR3 covers 15 residues. Germline V gene data show CDR1 as KGHSH and CDR2 as LQKENI.

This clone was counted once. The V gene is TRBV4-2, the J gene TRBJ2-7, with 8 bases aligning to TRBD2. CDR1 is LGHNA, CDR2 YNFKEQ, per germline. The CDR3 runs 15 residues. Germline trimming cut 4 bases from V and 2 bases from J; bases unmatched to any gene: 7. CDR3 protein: CASSLSSGLPYEQYF. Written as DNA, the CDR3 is TGTGCCAGCAGCCTATCTAGCGGGCTTCCCTACGAGCAGTACTTC.

The CDR3 nucleotides read TGTGCCAGCAGTGGCGATCCATCCCAGGTGTACGAGCAGTACTTC. This codes for CASSGDPSQVYEQYF. The chain links TRBV6-1 to TRBJ2-7, with D unclear. The ends were cut back, 4 bases at V and 4 bases at J, with 17 bases in the middle. The CDR3 is 15 amino acids. CDR1 and CDR2 (germline): MNHNS, SASEGT.

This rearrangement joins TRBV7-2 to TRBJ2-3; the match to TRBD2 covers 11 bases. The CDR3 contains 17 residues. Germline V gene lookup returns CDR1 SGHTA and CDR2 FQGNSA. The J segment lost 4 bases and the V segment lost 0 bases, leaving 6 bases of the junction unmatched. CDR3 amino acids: CASSLALLAGAADTQYF. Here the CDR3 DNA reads TGTGCCAGCAGCTTAGCCCTACTAGCGGGGGCGGCAGATACGCAGTATTTT.

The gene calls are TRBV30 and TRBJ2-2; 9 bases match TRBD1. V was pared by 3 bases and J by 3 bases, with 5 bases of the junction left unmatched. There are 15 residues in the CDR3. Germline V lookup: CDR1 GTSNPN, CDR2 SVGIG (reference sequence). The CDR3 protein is CAWRDRGLDTGELFF. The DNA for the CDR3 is TGTGCCTGGAGGGACAGGGGTTTGGACACCGGGGAGCTGTTTTTT.

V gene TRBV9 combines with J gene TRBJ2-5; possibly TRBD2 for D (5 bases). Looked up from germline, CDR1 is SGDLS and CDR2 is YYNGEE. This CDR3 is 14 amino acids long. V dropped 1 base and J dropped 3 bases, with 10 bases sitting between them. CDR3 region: CASSVSSGKETQYF. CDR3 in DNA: TGTGCCAGCAGCGTATCCAGCGGTAAAGAGACCCAGTACTTC.

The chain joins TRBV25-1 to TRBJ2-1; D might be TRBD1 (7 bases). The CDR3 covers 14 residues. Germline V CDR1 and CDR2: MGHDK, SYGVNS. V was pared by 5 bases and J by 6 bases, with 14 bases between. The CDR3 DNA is TGTGCCAGCAGTTCCCAGGGGGGATTCAATGAGCAGTTCTTC. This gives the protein CASSSQGGFNEQFF.

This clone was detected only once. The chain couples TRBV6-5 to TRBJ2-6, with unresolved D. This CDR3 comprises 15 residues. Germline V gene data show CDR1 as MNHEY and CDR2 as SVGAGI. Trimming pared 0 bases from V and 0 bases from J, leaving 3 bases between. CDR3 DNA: TGTGCCAGCAGTTACTCCCACTCTGGGGCCAACGTCCTGACTTTC. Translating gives CASSYSHSGANVLTF.

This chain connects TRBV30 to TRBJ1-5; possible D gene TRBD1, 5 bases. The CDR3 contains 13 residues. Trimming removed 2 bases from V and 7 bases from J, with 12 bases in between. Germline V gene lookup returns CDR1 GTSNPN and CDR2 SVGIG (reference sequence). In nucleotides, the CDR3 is TGTGCCTGGAGTAATCAGGGTAACCAGCCCCAGCATTTT. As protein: CAWSNQGNQPQHF.

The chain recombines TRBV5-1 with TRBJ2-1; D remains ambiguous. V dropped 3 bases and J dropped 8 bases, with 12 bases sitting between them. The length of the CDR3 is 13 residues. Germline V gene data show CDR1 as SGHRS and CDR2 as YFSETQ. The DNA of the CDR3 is TGCGCCAGCAGCTACCTGCGGTCGGATGAGCAGTTCTTC. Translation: CASSYLRSDEQFF. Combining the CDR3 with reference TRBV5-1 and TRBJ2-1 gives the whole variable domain KAGVTQTPRYLIKTRGQQVTLSCSPISGHRSVSWYQQTPGQGLQFLFEYFSETQRNKGNFPGRFSGRQFSNSRSEMNVSTLELGDSALYLCASSYLRSDEQFFGPGTRLTVL.

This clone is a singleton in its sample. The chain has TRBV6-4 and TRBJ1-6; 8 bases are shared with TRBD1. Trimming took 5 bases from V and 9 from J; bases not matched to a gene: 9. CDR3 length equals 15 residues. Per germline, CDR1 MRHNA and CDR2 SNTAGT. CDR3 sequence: CASSPGTGSTSPLHF. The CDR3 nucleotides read TGTGCCAGCAGTCCCGGGACAGGTTCCACTTCACCCCTCCACTTT.

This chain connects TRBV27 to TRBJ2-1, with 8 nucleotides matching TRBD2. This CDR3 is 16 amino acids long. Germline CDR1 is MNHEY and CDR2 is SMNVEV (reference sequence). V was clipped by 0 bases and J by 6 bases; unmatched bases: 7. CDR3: CASSLSNYGRVNEQFF. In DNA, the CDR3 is TGTGCCAGCAGTTTATCCAATTACGGGAGGGTCAATGAGCAGTTCTTC.

The CDR3 DNA reads TGCGCCAGCAGCTTGCTAGCGGGGGGAAGCACAGATACGCAGTATTTT. Residues: CASSLLAGGSTDTQYF. The chain has TRBV5-1 and TRBJ2-3; TRBD2 agrees at 11 bases. The CDR3 loop spans 16 amino acids. Germline CDR1 and CDR2: SGHRS and YFSETQ. V shed 1 base and J 0 bases; nucleotides not matched to a gene: 1.